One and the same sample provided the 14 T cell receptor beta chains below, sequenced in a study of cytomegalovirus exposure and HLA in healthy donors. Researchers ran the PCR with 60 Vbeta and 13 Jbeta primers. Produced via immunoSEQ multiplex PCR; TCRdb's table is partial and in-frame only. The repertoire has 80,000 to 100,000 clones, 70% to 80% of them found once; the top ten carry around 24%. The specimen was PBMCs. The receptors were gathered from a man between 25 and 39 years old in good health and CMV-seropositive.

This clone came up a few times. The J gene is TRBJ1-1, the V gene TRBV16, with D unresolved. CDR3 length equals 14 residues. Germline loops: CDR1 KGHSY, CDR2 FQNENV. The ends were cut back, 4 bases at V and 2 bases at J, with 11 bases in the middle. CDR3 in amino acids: CASSRTPTNTEAFF. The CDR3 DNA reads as TGTGCCAGCAGCCGTACTCCTACCAACACTGAAGCTTTCTTT.

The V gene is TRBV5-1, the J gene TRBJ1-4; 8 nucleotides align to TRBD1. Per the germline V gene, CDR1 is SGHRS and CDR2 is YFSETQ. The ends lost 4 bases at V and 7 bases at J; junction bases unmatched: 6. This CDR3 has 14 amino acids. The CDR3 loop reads CASSARTGTEKLFF. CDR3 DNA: TGCGCCAGCAGCGCTCGGACAGGGACTGAAAAACTGTTTTTT.

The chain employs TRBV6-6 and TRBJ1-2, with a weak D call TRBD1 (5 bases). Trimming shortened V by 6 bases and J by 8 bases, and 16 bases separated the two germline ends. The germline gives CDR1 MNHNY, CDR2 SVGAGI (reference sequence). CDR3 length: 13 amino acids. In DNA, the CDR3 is TGTGCCAGCAGCAACCAGGGAGGAAGCGGCTACACCTTC. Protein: CASSNQGGSGYTF.

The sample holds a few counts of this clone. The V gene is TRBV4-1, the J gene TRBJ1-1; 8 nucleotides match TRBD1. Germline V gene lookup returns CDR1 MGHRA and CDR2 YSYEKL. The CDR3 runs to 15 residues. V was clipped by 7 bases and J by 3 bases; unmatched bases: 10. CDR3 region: CASTPAETGDTEAFF. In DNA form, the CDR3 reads TGCGCCAGCACCCCGGCGGAGACAGGGGACACTGAAGCTTTCTTT.

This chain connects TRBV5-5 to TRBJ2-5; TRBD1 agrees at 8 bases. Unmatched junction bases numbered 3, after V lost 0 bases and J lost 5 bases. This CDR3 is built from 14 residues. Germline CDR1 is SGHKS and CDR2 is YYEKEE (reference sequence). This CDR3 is CASSLAGGEETQYF. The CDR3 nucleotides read TGTGCCAGCAGCTTGGCAGGGGGCGAGGAGACCCAGTACTTC.

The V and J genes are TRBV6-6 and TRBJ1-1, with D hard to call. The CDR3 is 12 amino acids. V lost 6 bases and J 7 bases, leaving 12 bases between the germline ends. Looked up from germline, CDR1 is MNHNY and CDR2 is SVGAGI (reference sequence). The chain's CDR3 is CASSPSQREAFF. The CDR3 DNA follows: TGTGCCAGCAGCCCGAGCCAGCGTGAAGCTTTCTTT.

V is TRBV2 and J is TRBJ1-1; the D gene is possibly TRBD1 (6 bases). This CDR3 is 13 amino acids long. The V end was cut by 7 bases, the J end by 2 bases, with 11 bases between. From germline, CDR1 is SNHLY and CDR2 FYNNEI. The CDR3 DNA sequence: TGTGCCAGCACGGCGGACAGCAACACTGAAGCTTTCTTT. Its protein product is CASTADSNTEAFF.

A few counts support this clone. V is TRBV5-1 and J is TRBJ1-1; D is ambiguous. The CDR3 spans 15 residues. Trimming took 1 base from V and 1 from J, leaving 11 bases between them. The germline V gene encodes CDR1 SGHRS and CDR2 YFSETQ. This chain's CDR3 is CASSLSAGKNTEAFF. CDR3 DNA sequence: TGCGCCAGCAGCTTGTCGGCGGGGAAGAACACTGAAGCTTTCTTT.

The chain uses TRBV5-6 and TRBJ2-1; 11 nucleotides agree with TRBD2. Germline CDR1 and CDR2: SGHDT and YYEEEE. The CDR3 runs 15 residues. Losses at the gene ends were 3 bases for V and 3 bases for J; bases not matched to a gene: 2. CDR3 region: CASSWGTSGYNEQFF. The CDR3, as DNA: TGTGCCAGCAGCTGGGGGACTAGCGGCTACAATGAGCAGTTCTTC. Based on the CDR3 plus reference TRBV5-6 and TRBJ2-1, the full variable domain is DAGVTQSPTHLIKTRGQQVTLRCSPKSGHDTVSWYQQALGQGPQFIFQYYEEEERQRGNFPDRFSGHQFPNYSSELNVNALLLGDSALYLCASSWGTSGYNEQFFGPGTRLTVL.

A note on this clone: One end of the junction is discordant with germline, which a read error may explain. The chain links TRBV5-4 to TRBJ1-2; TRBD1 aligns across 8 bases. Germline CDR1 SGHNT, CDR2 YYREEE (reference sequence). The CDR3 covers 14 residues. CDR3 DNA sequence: TGTGCCAGCAGCCTGGGACAGGTATACTATGGCTACCCCTTC. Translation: CASSLGQVYYGYPF.

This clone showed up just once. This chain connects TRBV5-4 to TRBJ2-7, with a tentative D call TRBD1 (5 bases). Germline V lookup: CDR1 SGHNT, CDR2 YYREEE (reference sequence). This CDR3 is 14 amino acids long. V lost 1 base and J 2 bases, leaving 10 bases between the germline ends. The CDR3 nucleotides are TGTGCCAGCAGCTTGTTAGGGGAAACCTACGAGCAGTACTTC. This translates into CASSLLGETYEQYF. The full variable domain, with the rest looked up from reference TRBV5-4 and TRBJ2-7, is ETGVTQSPTHLIKTRGQQVTLRCSSQSGHNTVSWYQQALGQGPQFIFQYYREEENGRGNFPPRFSGLQFPNYSSELNVNALELDDSALYLCASSLLGETYEQYFGPGTRLTVT.

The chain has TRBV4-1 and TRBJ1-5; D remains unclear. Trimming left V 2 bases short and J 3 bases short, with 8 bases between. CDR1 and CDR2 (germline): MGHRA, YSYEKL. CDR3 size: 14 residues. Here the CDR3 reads CASSQITVNQPQHF. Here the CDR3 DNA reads TGCGCCAGCAGCCAAATCACAGTCAATCAGCCCCAGCATTTT.

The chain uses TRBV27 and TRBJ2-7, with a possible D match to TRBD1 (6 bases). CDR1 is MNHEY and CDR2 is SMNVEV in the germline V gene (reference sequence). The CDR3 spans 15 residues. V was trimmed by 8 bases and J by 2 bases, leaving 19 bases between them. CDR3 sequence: CASAPRGGDAYEQYF. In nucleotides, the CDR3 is TGTGCCAGCGCCCCACGAGGGGGAGACGCCTACGAGCAGTACTTC.

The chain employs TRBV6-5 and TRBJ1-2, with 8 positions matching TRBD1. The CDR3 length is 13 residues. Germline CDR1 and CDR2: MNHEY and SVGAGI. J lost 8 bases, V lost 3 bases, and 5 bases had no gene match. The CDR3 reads CASSYRTGRGYTF. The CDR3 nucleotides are TGTGCCAGCAGTTATCGGACAGGGCGCGGCTACACCTTC.